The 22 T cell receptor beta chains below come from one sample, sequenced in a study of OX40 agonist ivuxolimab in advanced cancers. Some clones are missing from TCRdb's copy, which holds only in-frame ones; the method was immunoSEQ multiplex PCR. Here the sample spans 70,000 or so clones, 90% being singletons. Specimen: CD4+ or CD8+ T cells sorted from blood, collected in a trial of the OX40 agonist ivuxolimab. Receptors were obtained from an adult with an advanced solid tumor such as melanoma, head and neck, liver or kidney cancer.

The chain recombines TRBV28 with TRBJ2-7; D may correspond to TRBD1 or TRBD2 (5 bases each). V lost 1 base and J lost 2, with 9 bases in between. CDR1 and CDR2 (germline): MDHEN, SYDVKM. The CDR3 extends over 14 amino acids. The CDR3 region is CASSLFGAPYEQYF. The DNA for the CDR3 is TGTGCCAGCAGTTTATTCGGGGCTCCCTACGAGCAGTACTTC. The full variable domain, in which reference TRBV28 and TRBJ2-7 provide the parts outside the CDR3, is DVKVTQSSRYLVKRTGEKVFLECVQDMDHENMFWYRQDPGLGLRLIYFSYDVKMKEKGDIPEGYSVSREKKERFSLILESASTNQTSMYLCASSLFGAPYEQYFGPGTRLTVT.

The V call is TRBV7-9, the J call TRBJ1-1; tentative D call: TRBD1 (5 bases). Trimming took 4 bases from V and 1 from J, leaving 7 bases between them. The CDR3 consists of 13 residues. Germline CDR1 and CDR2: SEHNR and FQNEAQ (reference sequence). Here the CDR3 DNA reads TGTGCCAGCAGCTCCCAGGGGAACACTGAAGCTTTCTTT. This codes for CASSSQGNTEAFF.

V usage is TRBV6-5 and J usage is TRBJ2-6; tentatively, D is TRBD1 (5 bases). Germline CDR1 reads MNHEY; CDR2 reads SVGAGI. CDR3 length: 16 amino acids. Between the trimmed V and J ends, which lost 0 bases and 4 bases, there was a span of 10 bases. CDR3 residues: CASSYSGQAGANVLTF. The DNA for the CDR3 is TGTGCCAGCAGTTACTCGGGGCAGGCAGGGGCCAACGTCCTGACTTTC.

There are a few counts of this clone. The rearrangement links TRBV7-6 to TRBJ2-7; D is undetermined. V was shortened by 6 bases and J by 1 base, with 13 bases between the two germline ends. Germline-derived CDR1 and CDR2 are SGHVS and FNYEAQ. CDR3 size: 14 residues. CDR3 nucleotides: TGTGCCAGCAGTTCGCAGACAAATTCCTACGAGCAGTACTTC. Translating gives CASSSQTNSYEQYF.

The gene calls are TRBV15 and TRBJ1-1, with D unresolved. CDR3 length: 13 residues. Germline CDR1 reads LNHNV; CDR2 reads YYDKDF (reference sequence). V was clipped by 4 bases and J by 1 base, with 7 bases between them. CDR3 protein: CATSKQKNTEAFF. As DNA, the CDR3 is TGTGCCACCAGCAAACAGAAGAACACTGAAGCTTTCTTT. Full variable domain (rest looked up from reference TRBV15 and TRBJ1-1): DAMVIQNPRYQVTQFGKPVTLSCSQTLNHNVMYWYQQKSSQAPKLLFHYYDKDFNNEADTPDNFQSRRPNTSFCFLDIRSPGLGDTAMYLCATSKQKNTEAFFGQGTRLTVV.

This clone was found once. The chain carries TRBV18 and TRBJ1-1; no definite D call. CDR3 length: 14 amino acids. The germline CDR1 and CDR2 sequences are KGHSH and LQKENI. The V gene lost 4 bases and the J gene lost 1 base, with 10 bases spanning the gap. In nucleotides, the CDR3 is TGTGCCAGCTCACTTTCCAGAGGGAACACTGAAGCTTTCTTT. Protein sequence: CASSLSRGNTEAFF.

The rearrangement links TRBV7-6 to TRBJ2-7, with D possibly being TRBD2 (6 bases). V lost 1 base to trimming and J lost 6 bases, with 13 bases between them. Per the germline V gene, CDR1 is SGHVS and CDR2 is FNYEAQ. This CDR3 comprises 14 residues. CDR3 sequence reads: CASSLGYGRGEQYF. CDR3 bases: TGTGCCAGCAGCTTAGGTTACGGGAGAGGCGAGCAGTACTTC.

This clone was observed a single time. The CDR3 nucleotides read TGCGCCAGCAGTATAGGGATCTTCCCTCGGACCACCACAGATACGCAGTATTTT. Its translation is CASSIGIFPRTTTDTQYF. The chain combines TRBV5-1 with TRBJ2-3; D unresolved. From germline, CDR1 is SGHRS and CDR2 YFSETQ. CDR3 length: 18 amino acids. Trimming pared 5 bases from V and 2 bases from J, leaving 24 bases between. The entire variable domain, with the rest obtained from reference TRBV5-1 and TRBJ2-3, is as follows: KAGVTQTPRYLIKTRGQQVTLSCSPISGHRSVSWYQQTPGQGLQFLFEYFSETQRNKGNFPGRFSGRQFSNSRSEMNVSTLELGDSALYLCASSIGIFPRTTTDTQYFGPGTRLTVL.

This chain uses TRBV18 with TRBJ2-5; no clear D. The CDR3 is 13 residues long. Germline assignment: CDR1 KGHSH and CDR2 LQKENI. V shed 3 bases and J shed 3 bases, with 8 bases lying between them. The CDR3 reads CASSPGSEETQYF. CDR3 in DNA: TGTGCCAGCTCACCGGGTAGTGAAGAGACCCAGTACTTC. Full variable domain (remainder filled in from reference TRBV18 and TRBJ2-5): NAGVMQNPRHLVRRRGQEARLRCSPMKGHSHVYWYRQLPEEGLKFMVYLQKENIIDESGMPKERFSAEFPKEGPSILRIQQVVRGDSAAYFCASSPGSEETQYFGPGTRLLVL.

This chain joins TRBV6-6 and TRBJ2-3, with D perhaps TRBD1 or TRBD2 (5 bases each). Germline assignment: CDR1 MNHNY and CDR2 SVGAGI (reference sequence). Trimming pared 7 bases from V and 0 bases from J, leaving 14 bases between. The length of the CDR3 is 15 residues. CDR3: CASIRDLGSTDTQYF. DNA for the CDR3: TGTGCCAGCATACGGGACCTAGGGAGCACAGATACGCAGTATTTT.

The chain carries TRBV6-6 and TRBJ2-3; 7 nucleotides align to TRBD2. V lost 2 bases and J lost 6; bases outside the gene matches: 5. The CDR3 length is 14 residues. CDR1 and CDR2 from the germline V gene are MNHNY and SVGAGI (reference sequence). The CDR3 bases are TGTGCCAGCAGTTACGAGGCGGGAGAGGATACGCAGTATTTT. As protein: CASSYEAGEDTQYF.

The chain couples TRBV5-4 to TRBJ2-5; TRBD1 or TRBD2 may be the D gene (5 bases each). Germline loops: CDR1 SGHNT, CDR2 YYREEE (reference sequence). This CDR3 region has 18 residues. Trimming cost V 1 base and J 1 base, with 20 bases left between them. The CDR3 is CASSLFRGRSPTQETQYF. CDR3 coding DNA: TGTGCCAGCAGCTTGTTTCGGGGCAGGTCACCTACCCAAGAGACCCAGTACTTC.

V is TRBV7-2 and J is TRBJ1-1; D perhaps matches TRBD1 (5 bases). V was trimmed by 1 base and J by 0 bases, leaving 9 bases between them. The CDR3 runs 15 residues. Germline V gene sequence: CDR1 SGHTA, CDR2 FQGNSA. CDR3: CASSLGGPMNTEAFF. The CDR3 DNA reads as TGTGCCAGCAGCTTAGGGGGACCCATGAACACTGAAGCTTTCTTT.

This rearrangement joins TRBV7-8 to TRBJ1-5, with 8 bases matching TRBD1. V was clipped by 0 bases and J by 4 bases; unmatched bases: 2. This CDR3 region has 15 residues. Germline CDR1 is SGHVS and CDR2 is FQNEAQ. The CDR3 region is CASSLARTGNQPQHF. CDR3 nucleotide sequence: TGTGCCAGCAGCTTAGCCCGGACAGGGAATCAGCCCCAGCATTTT. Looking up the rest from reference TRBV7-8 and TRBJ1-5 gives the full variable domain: GAGVSQSPRYKVAKRGQDVALRCDPISGHVSLFWYQQALGQGPEFLTYFQNEAQLDKSGLPSDRFFAERPEGSVSTLKIQRTQQEDSAVYLCASSLARTGNQPQHFGDGTRLSIL.

The CDR3 reads CARSLGCLGEGSYEQYF. The DNA of the CDR3 is TGTGCCAGAAGCTTGGGTTGTCTAGGAGAGGGGTCCTACGAGCAGTACTTC. The J gene is TRBJ2-7, the V gene TRBV5-3, with D possibly being TRBD1 or TRBD2 (5 bases each). TRBV5-3 is annotated as an ORF whose role is uncertain. With 0 bases removed from V and 1 base from J, the gap between germline ends came to 17 bases. The CDR3 has 17 residues.

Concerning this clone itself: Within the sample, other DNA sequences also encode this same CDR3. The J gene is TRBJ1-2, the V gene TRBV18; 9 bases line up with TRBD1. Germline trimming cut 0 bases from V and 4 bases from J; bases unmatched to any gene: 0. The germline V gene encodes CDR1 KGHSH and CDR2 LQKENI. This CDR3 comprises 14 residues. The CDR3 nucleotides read TGTGCCAGCTCACCACCGACAGGGGGCTATGGCTACACCTTC. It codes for CASSPPTGGYGYTF.

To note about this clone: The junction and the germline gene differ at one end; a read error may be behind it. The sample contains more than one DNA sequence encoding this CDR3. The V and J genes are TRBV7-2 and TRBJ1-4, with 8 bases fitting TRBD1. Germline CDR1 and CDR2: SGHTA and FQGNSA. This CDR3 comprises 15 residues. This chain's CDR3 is CASSKQTGVQEKLFF. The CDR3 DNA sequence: TGCGCCAGCAGCAAACAGACAGGGGTCCAGGAAAAACTGTTTTTT.

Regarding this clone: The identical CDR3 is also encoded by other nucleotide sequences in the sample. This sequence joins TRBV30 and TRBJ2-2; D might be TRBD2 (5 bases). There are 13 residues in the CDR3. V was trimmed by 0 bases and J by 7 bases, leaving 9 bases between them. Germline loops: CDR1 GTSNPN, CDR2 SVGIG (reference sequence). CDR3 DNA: TGTGCCTGGAGTGTACGGGCGGGCGGGGAGCTGTTTTTT. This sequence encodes CAWSVRAGGELFF.

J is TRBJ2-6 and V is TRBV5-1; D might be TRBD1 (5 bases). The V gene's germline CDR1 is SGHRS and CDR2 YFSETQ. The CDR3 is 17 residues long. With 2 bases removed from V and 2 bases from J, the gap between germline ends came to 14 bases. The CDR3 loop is CASSLAQGTPGANVLTF. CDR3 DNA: TGCGCCAGCAGCTTAGCCCAGGGAACGCCTGGGGCCAACGTCCTGACTTTC. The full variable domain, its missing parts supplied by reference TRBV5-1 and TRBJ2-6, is KAGVTQTPRYLIKTRGQQVTLSCSPISGHRSVSWYQQTPGQGLQFLFEYFSETQRNKGNFPGRFSGRQFSNSRSEMNVSTLELGDSALYLCASSLAQGTPGANVLTFGAGSRLTVL.

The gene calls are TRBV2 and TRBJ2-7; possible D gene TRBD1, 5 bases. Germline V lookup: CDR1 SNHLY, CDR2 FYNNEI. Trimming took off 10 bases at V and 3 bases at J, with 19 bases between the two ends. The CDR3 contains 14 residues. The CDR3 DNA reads TGTGCCACCGAAGACTTGGACACGAACTACGAGCAGTACTTC. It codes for CATEDLDTNYEQYF.

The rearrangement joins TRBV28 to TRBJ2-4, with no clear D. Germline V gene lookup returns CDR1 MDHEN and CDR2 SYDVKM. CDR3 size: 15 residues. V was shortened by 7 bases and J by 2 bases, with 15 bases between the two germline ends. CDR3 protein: CASNGARFSKNIQYF. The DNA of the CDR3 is TGTGCCAGCAATGGAGCCCGATTTTCCAAAAACATTCAGTACTTC.

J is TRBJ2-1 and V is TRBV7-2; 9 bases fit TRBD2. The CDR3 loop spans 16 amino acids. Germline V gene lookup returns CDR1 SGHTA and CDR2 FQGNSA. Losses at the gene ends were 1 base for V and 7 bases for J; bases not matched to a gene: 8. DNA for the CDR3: TGTGCCAGCAGCTTAGTGGGGACTAGCCGGAATAATGAGCAGTTCTTC. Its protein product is CASSLVGTSRNNEQFF. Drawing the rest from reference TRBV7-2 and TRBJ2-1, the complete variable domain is GAGVSQSPSNKVTEKGKDVELRCDPISGHTALYWYRQSLGQGLEFLIYFQGNSAPDKSGLPSDRFSAERTGGSVSTLTIQRTQQEDSAVYLCASSLVGTSRNNEQFFGPGTRLTVL.